These T cell receptor beta chains were read from a single sample in a study of blood T cell repertoires in COVID-19. Measured with immunoSEQ multiplex PCR; TCRdb has only the in-frame clones, and not every one. Among 95,000 or so clones listed, approximately 87% were seen once. The sample comprised peripheral blood. The receptors come from a human donor in a cohort sampled during active COVID-19. CDR3s include the opening cysteine and the closing phenylalanine or tryptophan. Each record gives: V gene, clone size, J gene, D gene, CDR3 protein, CDR3 DNA. A D gene is named only where the DNA matches it firmly. A clone size is listed for some rows: how often the clone was seen (once, few, many), or a class if it is expanded.

TRBV10-3,few,TRBJ1-2,.,CAIRPDRLDSNYGYTF,TGTGCCATCAGGCCGGACCGTTTGGACTCTAACTATGGCTACACCTTC
TRBV10-3,.,TRBJ1-3,.,CALKGVGNTIYF,TGTGCCTTAAAAGGGGTTGGAAACACCATATATTTT
TRBV25-1,.,TRBJ1-2,TRBD1,CASSDSRTGGSNYGYTF,TGTGCCAGCAGTGATTCCAGGACAGGGGGTTCCAACTATGGCTACACCTTC
TRBV28,.,TRBJ2-5,TRBD1,CASYQGAQETQYF,TGTGCCAGCTATCAGGGGGCCCAAGAGACCCAGTACTTC
TRBV30,.,TRBJ2-7,TRBD1,CACFGQASSYEQYF,TGTGCCTGCTTTGGACAGGCGAGCTCCTACGAGCAGTACTTC
TRBV11-2,.,TRBJ1-1,.,CASRPGNTEAFF,TGTGCCAGCAGACCAGGGAACACTGAAGCTTTCTTT
TRBV3-1/TRBV3-2,.,TRBJ1-2,.,CASSQRSSNYGYTF,TGTGCCAGCAGCCAGCGGAGCTCTAACTATGGCTACACCTTC
TRBV9,.,TRBJ2-2,.,CASSPGAGANTGELFF,TGTGCCAGCAGCCCCGGAGCGGGCGCGAACACCGGGGAGCTGTTTTTT
TRBV19,.,TRBJ2-7,.,CASSPSTGTYEQYF,TGTGCCAGTAGTCCTTCAACAGGGACCTACGAGCAGTACTTC
TRBV30,.,TRBJ1-2,.,CAWSVQSAMSYTF,TGTGCCTGGAGTGTACAGTCAGCTATGAGCTACACCTTC
TRBV3-1/TRBV3-2,few,TRBJ1-1,TRBD1,CASSQDPGQGAPEAFF,TGTGCCAGCAGCCAAGATCCGGGACAGGGGGCCCCTGAAGCTTTCTTT
TRBV7-3,.,TRBJ2-1,TRBD1,CASSPRQGYEQFF,TGTGCCAGCAGCCCCCGACAGGGGTATGAGCAGTTCTTC
TRBV19,.,TRBJ1-2,.,CASSIDLWGQSDYGYTF,TGTGCCAGTAGTATAGATCTATGGGGACAATCGGACTATGGCTACACCTTC
TRBV30,.,TRBJ2-1,.,CAWSGDFNEQFF,TGTGCCTGGAGTGGGGACTTCAATGAGCAGTTCTTC
TRBV28,.,TRBJ1-5,.,CASSPNRGGPQHF,TGTGCCAGCAGTCCCAATCGAGGCGGGCCCCAGCATTTT
TRBV7-2,.,TRBJ2-1,TRBD1,CASSFTGTGTYNEQFF,TGTGCCAGCAGCTTTACCGGGACAGGGACCTACAATGAGCAGTTCTTC
TRBV6-5,.,TRBJ1-1,.,CASSEGGTFNTEAFF,TGTGCCAGCAGCGAGGGGGGGACGTTTAACACTGAAGCTTTCTTT
TRBV29-1,.,TRBJ2-4,TRBD1,CSVEDQGTDIAKNIQYF,TGCAGCGTTGAAGATCAAGGGACAGATATAGCCAAAAACATTCAGTACTTC
TRBV6-5,.,TRBJ2-5,TRBD2,CASRGTSRETQYF,TGTGCCAGCAGAGGGACTAGTAGGGAGACCCAGTACTTC
TRBV25-1,.,TRBJ2-7,.,CASSAAQDYEQYF,TGTGCCAGCAGTGCGGCTCAGGACTACGAGCAGTACTTC
TRBV14,.,TRBJ1-5,.,CASSQGGGNQPQHF,TGTGCCAGCAGCCAAGGAGGAGGCAATCAGCCCCAGCATTTT
TRBV20-1,.,TRBJ2-6,TRBD1,CSASQGASGANVLTF,TGCAGTGCTAGTCAGGGGGCATCTGGGGCCAACGTCCTGACTTTC
TRBV23-1,once,TRBJ1-5,TRBD1,CASSQSKGQSNQPQHF,TGCGCCAGCAGTCAATCTAAGGGACAGAGCAATCAGCCCCAGCATTTT
TRBV7-3,.,TRBJ1-1,.,CASSHRGGKLNTEAFF,TGTGCCAGCAGCCATAGGGGCGGAAAACTGAACACTGAAGCTTTCTTT
TRBV19,.,TRBJ2-3,TRBD2,CATQSGGTDTQYF,TGTGCCACGCAAAGCGGGGGCACAGATACGCAGTATTTT
TRBV5-1,.,TRBJ1-2,.,CASSLGGGRDYGYTF,TGCGCCAGCAGCTTGGGCGGGGGAAGAGACTATGGCTACACCTTC
TRBV4-3,once,TRBJ2-7,TRBD1,CASSQKTGGEEEQYF,TGCGCCAGCAGCCAAAAGACAGGGGGCGAAGAAGAGCAGTACTTC
TRBV5-6,.,TRBJ2-4,.,CASSLTLVNIQYF,TGTGCCAGCAGCCTGACGCTAGTAAACATTCAGTACTTC
TRBV11-2,.,TRBJ2-3,.,CASSNRGAGTSTDTQYF,TGTGCCAGCAGCAACCGGGGGGCAGGCACTAGCACAGATACGCAGTATTTT